This T cell receptor beta chain was documented in a study of cytomegalovirus exposure and HLA in healthy donors (dated by TCRdb to 2017 to 2019). About the study as a whole: A later analysis indicated that the 120 or so validation repertoires were generated on the platform also employed for the approximately 700 repertoires of the first cohort. The study aimed to test whether cataloging public T cell receptors could reveal signatures of past pathogen exposure. A separate validation cohort of 100 to 150 different subjects was used in addition to the roughly 670-subject first cohort. To predict cytomegalovirus infection status, the study combined high-throughput TCR immunosequencing, statistical association of individual TCRs with disease status, and machine learning.

Overall study results and their limits: The authors suggested that the approach could potentially be generalized to other disease states and immunological phenotypes. A later analysis lacked HLA typing for the validation cohort, so it scored co-occurrence in that cohort across all 110 or so repertoires. The study gave a list of about 170 TCR beta chains associated with cytomegalovirus. In both the original and validation cohorts, the classifier was reported to diagnose cytomegalovirus status with high specificity and sensitivity. Subsequent analysis determined that TCRs grouped into clusters in the first cohort also showed a tendency toward co-occurrence across the 120 or so validation repertoires, and approximately 93% of cluster scores exceeded 0. In vitro tests confirmed that a few of the cytomegalovirus-associated TCR beta chains recognize cytomegalovirus antigens. Most TCR sequences were seen in very few donors, while some public TCRs were found in many individuals.

Regarding this clone: Its recognized antigen is unknown. Base qualities were left out, and no much larger clone turns up one base away.

Donors formed part of the validation cohort, which comprised over a hundred subjects and was distinct from the first cohort of under 750 subjects. Preparation of the library involved the immunoSEQ multiplex PCR assay. As for the original processing: A statistical classification framework was built for diagnosing cytomegalovirus status from the catalog of TCR beta chain sequences. TCRdb stores this immuneACCESS table with in-frame sequences only. Part of the clones is absent; in the studies checked, under half of the shortfall reflects unresolved V genes, and no reason is known for the rest. V and J calls and clone size are given by that table; D and trimming were obtained from the DNA. This sample has a few hundred thousand clones in its table, and almost 90% of those were observed once. Of the sample, roughly 0.38% falls within the top ten clones. From a lookup of the germline V gene (reference sequence), CDR1 and CDR2 are SEHNR and FQNEAQ. Clipping removes 4 bases from V and 0 bases from J, with 4 as the unmatched junction base count. Its CDR3 holds 15 amino acids, cysteine through phenylalanine. The retained sequence is limited to the CDR3, 45 bases, with the frame set at the first base.

The source is a woman younger than 35 in good health and CMV-seronegative. The V and J segments used are TRBV7-9 and TRBJ1-1, with 8 bases aligning to TRBD1. Sequenced input: PBMCs. CDR3 sequence: CASSSRGQVNTEAFF. In nucleotides, the sequence is TGTGCCAGCAGCTCCCGGGGACAGGTGAACACTGAAGCTTTCTTT.